This T cell receptor (beta chain) comes out of a study of blood T cell repertoires in COVID-19. For the study at large: Material from acute and convalescent COVID-19 was sourced from the United States, Italy and Spain.

Symptom resolution, clearance, or two negative PCRs marked the recovered donors of Cohort 3. Per the study methods: It was from reference gene primer amplification that nucleated cell counts were estimated. Generated by immunoSEQ multiplex PCR, the TCRdb table keeps only in-frame clones and is missing some. That table supplies the V and J calls and clone size; D and trimming were determined from the DNA. Of about 160,000 clones in the sample, about 80% are singletons; the top ten hold about 3.4%. The CDR3 consists of 13 residues. Trimming removed 1 base at V and 7 bases at J, with 8 bases between. Germline V gene sequence: CDR1 SGHVS, CDR2 FQNEAQ.

Input material: PBMCs or T cells enriched from blood (not recorded which). This chain links TRBV7-8 with TRBJ1-5; D remains unclear. The sequence derives from a woman aged 60-75 years who had recovered from COVID-19. This CDR3 is CASSLGSGQPQHF. DNA for the CDR3: TGTGCCAGCAGCTTAGGGAGTGGACAGCCCCAGCATTTT.